A single T cell receptor (beta chain) is shown here with its context. As yet, its antigen is unknown. This entry comes from a study of T cell repertoires in cytomegalovirus infection. Study as a whole: Researchers turned to recently identified HLA-C-restricted CMV epitopes as well as well-studied HLA-B-restricted ones. Findings and limits, study-wide: There were HLA-C-restricted CMV-specific TCR beta clonotypes dominating the ex vivo response. Identification of carriers of CMV plus the relevant HLA was performed using cumulative public TCR beta family frequency.

MiXCR, applied by TCRdb to the reads, yields one record per CDR3 protein. The table shows around 770,000 distinct CDR3 sequences, with 25% to 35% occurring only once. The sample here was cultured CD8+ T cells from PBMCs, taken from culture after CMV antigen stimulation. The TCR originated in a human donor in good health (CMV status not recorded). Some clones in this sample may be carry-over from other donors' samples.

The DNA of the CDR3 is TGTGCCAGCAGTACTACTAGCGCCCTAGCCAAAAACATTCAGTACTTC. This translates into CASSTTSALAKNIQYF. The J gene is TRBJ2-4, the V gene TRBV27; TRBD2 agrees at 7 bases. This CDR3 spans 16 amino acids. The germline gives CDR1 MNHEY, CDR2 SMNVEV (reference sequence). V shed 5 bases and J 0 bases; nucleotides not matched to a gene: 7.